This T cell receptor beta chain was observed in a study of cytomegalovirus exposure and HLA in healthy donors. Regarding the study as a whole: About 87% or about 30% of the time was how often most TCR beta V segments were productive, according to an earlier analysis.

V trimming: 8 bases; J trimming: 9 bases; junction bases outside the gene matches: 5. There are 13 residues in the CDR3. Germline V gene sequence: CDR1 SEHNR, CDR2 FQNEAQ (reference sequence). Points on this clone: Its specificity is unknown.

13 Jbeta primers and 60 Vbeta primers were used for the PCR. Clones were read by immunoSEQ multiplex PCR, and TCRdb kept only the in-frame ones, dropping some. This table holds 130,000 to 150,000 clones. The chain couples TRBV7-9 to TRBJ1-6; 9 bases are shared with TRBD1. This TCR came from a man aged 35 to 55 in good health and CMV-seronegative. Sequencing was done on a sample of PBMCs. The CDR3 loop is CASGTGIGSPLHF. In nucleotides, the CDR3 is TGTGCCAGCGGGACAGGGATCGGTTCACCCCTCCACTTT.